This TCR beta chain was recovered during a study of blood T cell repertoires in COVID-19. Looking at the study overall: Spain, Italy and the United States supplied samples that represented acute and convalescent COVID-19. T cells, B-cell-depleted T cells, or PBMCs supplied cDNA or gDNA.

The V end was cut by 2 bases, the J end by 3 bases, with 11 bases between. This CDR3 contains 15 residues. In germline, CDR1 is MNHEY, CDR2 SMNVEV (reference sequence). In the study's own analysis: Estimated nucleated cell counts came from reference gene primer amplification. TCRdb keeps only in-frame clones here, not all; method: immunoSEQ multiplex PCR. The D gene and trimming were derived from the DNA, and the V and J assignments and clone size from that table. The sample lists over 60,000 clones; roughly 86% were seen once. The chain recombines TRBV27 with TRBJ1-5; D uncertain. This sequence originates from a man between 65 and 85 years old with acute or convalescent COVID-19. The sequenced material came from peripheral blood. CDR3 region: CASSLAALDNQPQHF. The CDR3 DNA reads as TGTGCCAGCAGTTTAGCGGCTTTGGACAATCAGCCCCAGCATTTT.